Listed below are T cell receptor beta chains from one sample, sequenced in a study of OX40 agonist ivuxolimab in advanced cancers. Clones were sequenced by immunoSEQ multiplex PCR, and TCRdb holds only the in-frame ones, with some missing. The repertoire includes tens of thousands of clones, 87% of them detected once, and over 0.35% sits in the top ten. The sample in question was CD4+ or CD8+ T cells sorted from blood, obtained in a trial of the OX40 agonist ivuxolimab. The receptor set was obtained from an adult with an advanced solid tumor such as melanoma, head and neck, liver or kidney cancer. Each CDR3 is given with its conserved first and last residue. D genes are given only for firm matches. Rows give clone size only sometimes, using once, few, many, or a class for an expanded clone.

>TRBJ1-2|.|TRBV5-4|.
CASSSTLNYGYTF
>TRBJ2-1|.|TRBV7-2|.
CASSFQGGYNEQFF
>TRBJ1-3|.|TRBV13|TRBD1
CASTDRGPGNTIYF
>TRBJ2-2|.|TRBV28|.
CASSLNRALSYDTGELFF
>TRBJ2-3|.|TRBV7-2|TRBD2
CASSRELAGGTDTQYF
>TRBJ1-5|.|TRBV5-4|.
CASSSGPRREQPQHF
>TRBJ2-5|.|TRBV18|.
CASSPQTQETQYF
>TRBJ1-3|.|TRBV7-2|.
CASSIGFSYGNTIYF
>TRBJ1-1|.|TRBV5-1|TRBD1
CASSQEDRRGTEAFF
>TRBJ1-6|.|TRBV27|TRBD1
CASSFHRGDRGGYNSPLHF
>TRBJ2-7|.|TRBV10-2|TRBD2
CASSEVRLAGGHEQYF
>TRBJ2-5|once|TRBV18|TRBD1
CASSPTRTAGGETQYF
>TRBJ2-1|.|TRBV5-1|TRBD2
CASSFRATSGLNEQFF
>TRBJ1-1|.|TRBV5-6|.
CASSLGRGKGEAFF
>TRBJ2-7|.|TRBV5-1|TRBD1
CASSLGGPISYEQYF
>TRBJ1-4|.|TRBV2|.
CASSQELLEKLFF
>TRBJ1-5|.|TRBV6-1|.
CASTYRGEGNQPQHF
>TRBJ1-1|.|TRBV7-2|.
CASSSALMNTEAFF
>TRBJ1-6|once|TRBV28|.
CASSYRTGSGGTPLHF
>TRBJ1-1|once|TRBV5-5|.
CASSSKGMNTEAFF
>TRBJ1-3|.|TRBV5-1|.
CASSLLGGGNTIYF
>TRBJ2-3|once|TRBV6-5|.
CATGRGGTDTQYF
>TRBJ2-5|once|TRBV19|TRBD1
CASSTRTGWGQETQYF
>TRBJ1-4|.|TRBV2|.
CASSVGTELFF
>TRBJ2-1|.|TRBV13|.
CASSLVSGKDNEQFF
>TRBJ2-1|once|TRBV7-3|.
CASSLQGGLNEQFF
>TRBJ1-1|.|TRBV4-3|TRBD1
CASSQVGSGGITEAFF
>TRBJ1-3|once|TRBV6-1|.
CASSDQSGNTIYF
>TRBJ2-2|.|TRBV6-4|.
CASSTESYNGELFF
>TRBJ1-6|.|TRBV9|.
CASSGTGTAYSPLHF
>TRBJ2-1|.|TRBV5-4|.
CASSSTGQLNEQFF
>TRBJ1-5|.|TRBV12-5|.
CASDQETNQPQHF
>TRBJ2-5|.|TRBV27|TRBD1
CASSLSGRDRETQYF
>TRBJ1-5|.|TRBV2|TRBD1
CASSEGARWAAQHF
>TRBJ2-1|.|TRBV7-7|TRBD2
CASSLLAGDYEQFF
>TRBJ1-2|.|TRBV4-3|.
CASSSERRGNYGYTF
>TRBJ2-6|.|TRBV5-1|TRBD1
CATRTGGTSGANVLTF
>TRBJ2-2|.|TRBV9|.
CASSVVAGGGNTGELFF
>.|once|TRBV6-6|.
CASSYLGQETQYF
>TRBJ1-6|.|TRBV7-9|TRBD1
CASSLAGGQGKNSPLHF
>TRBJ2-7|.|TRBV18|TRBD1
CASSPRTGYPYEQYF
>TRBJ1-2|.|TRBV5-1|.
CASSREARASGGYTF
>TRBJ1-6|.|TRBV7-2|TRBD1
CASSLGQGSYNSPLHF
>TRBJ2-7|few|TRBV5-1|TRBD1
CASSYTSTGSSYEQYF
>TRBJ2-1|.|TRBV6-5|TRBD1
CASSYKGQGMGNERFF
>TRBJ1-2|.|TRBV15|.
CATSRDLGGGYTF
>TRBJ2-2|.|TRBV19|TRBD2
CATQLSGGVDGELFF
>TRBJ2-7|.|TRBV27|.
CASSSHGTYEQYF